The 10 T cell receptor beta chains below all came from one sample that was sequenced in a study of cytomegalovirus exposure and HLA in healthy donors. This PCR relied on a set of 60 Vbeta primers and 13 Jbeta primers. Libraries were prepared by immunoSEQ multiplex PCR; TCRdb keeps only in-frame clonotypes and omits some of them. The data show some 79,000 clones, 63% seen once. Sequences were obtained from PBMCs. These receptors were obtained from a woman aged 40 to 50 in good health and CMV-seropositive.

This clone was counted a few times. The chain joins TRBV4-3 to TRBJ2-7, with 8 bases that match TRBD1. Per germline, CDR1 LGHNA and CDR2 YSLEER. V gave up 4 bases and J gave up 2 bases; unmatched junction bases: 1. This CDR3 is built from 13 residues. The chain's CDR3 is CASSPTGAYEQYF. CDR3 coding DNA: TGCGCCAGCAGCCCGACAGGGGCCTACGAGCAGTACTTC.

The chain is built from TRBV30 and TRBJ2-7; TRBD2 agrees at 14 bases. The CDR3 covers 14 residues. V dropped 3 bases and J dropped 7; count of bases not matched to a gene: 5. The germline gives CDR1 GTSNPN, CDR2 SVGIG (reference sequence). CDR3 amino acids: CAWSPGLAGDEQYF. The CDR3 DNA follows: TGTGCCTGGAGCCCGGGACTAGCGGGAGATGAGCAGTACTTC.

The genes are TRBV27 and TRBJ2-5, with 12 nucleotides matching TRBD2. Germline CDR1 and CDR2: MNHEY and SMNVEV (reference sequence). This CDR3 has 16 amino acids. V lost 6 bases and J lost 4; bases outside the gene matches: 9. The CDR3 loop is CASRQSRLAGVETQYF. Here the CDR3 DNA reads TGTGCCAGCAGACAAAGCAGACTAGCGGGAGTAGAGACCCAGTACTTC.

The chain combines TRBV5-4 with TRBJ2-3; D may be TRBD2 (7 bases). CDR3 length: 14 residues. Trimming removed 4 bases at V and 5 bases at J, with 14 bases between. Germline V gene data show CDR1 as SGHNT and CDR2 as YYREEE (reference sequence). CDR3 residues: CASSRGGVGDTQYF. CDR3 DNA: TGTGCCAGCAGCAGGGGGGGAGTGGGAGATACGCAGTATTTT.

The chain links TRBV6-5 to TRBJ1-1, with 7 bases that match TRBD1. CDR3 length: 14 amino acids. Germline V CDR1 and CDR2: MNHEY, SVGAGI. Losses at the gene ends were 6 bases for V and 0 bases for J; bases not matched to a gene: 4. The CDR3, as DNA: TGTGCCAGCAGAACCGGGACAGTGAACACTGAAGCTTTCTTT. This encodes CASRTGTVNTEAFF.

This clone has more than one count but fewer than ten. The CDR3 DNA is TGTGCCACCAGCCGTACCGGGACAGGCTCCTACGAGCAGTACTTC. As protein: CATSRTGTGSYEQYF. The gene calls are TRBV15 and TRBJ2-7; 8 nucleotides line up with TRBD1. Germline assignment: CDR1 LNHNV and CDR2 YYDKDF (reference sequence). The CDR3 is 15 residues long. The V gene end was trimmed by 5 bases and the J gene end by 0 bases; junction bases not matched to a gene: 6.

The chain is built from TRBV6-1 and TRBJ2-7; TRBD1 aligns across 9 bases. The germline gives CDR1 MNHNS, CDR2 SASEGT. V was pared by 6 bases and J by 1 base, with 4 bases of the junction left unmatched. The CDR3 covers 14 residues. CDR3 nucleotides: TGTGCCAGCAGGGGACAGGGAGGATCCTACGAGCAGTACTTC. It translates to CASRGQGGSYEQYF.

The chain links TRBV7-8 to TRBJ2-5, with 11 bases fitting TRBD2. The trim removed 3 bases at V and 5 bases at J, leaving 2 bases unmatched. CDR1 SGHVS and CDR2 FQNEAQ come from the germline V gene. CDR3 length equals 14 residues. The CDR3 spells CASSFTSGSETQYF. The CDR3 DNA follows: TGTGCCAGCAGCTTTACTAGCGGGAGTGAGACCCAGTACTTC.

This chain uses TRBV13 with TRBJ2-1; 8 nucleotides agree with TRBD2. Unmatched junction bases numbered 3, after V lost 4 bases and J lost 7 bases. The germline CDR1 and CDR2 sequences are PRHDT and FYEKMQ (reference sequence). The CDR3 totals 13 residues. Written as DNA, the CDR3 is TGTGCCAGCAGCTGGGAGCGGGGGAATGAGCAGTTCTTC. Translated, it gives CASSWERGNEQFF.

This sequence joins TRBV19 and TRBJ2-1; 8 bases align to TRBD2. This CDR3 spans 14 amino acids. Germline V gene data show CDR1 as LNHDA and CDR2 as SQIVND (reference sequence). The V segment lost 10 bases and the J segment 3 bases; nucleotides outside the gene matches: 8. The CDR3 protein is CATQAGVFYNEQFF. In DNA form, the CDR3 reads TGTGCCACTCAAGCGGGAGTCTTCTACAATGAGCAGTTCTTC. The full variable domain, with the rest looked up from reference TRBV19 and TRBJ2-1, is DGGITQSPKYLFRKEGQNVTLSCEQNLNHDAMYWYRQDPGQGLRLIYYSQIVNDFQKGDIAEGYSVSREKKESFPLTVTSAQKNPTAFYLCATQAGVFYNEQFFGPGTRLTVL.